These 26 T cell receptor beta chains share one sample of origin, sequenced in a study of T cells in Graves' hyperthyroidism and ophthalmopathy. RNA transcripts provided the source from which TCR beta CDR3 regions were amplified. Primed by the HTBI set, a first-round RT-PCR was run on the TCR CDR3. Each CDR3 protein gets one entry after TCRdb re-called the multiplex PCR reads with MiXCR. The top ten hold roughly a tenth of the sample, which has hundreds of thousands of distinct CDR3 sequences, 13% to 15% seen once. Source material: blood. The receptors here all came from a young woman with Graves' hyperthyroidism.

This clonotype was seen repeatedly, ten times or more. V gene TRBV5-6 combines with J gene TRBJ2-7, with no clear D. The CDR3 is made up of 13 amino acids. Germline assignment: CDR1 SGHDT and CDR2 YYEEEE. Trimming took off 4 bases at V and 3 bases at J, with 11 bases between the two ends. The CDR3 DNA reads TGTGCCAGCAGCCCTGGGTCTAACTACGAGCAGTACTTC. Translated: CASSPGSNYEQYF.

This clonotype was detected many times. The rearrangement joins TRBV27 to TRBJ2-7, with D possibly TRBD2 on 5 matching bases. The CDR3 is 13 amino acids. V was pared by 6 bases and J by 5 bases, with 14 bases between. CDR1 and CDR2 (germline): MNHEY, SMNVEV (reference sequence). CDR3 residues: CASRPLPSHEQYF. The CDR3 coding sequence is TGTGCCAGCAGGCCCCTTCCTAGCCACGAGCAGTACTTC.

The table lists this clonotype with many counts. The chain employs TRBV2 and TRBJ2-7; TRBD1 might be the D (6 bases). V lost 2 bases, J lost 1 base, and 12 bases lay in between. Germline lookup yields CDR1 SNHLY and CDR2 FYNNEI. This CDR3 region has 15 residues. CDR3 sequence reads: CASSENRDISYEQYF. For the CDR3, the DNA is TGTGCCAGCAGTGAAAACCGGGACATATCCTACGAGCAGTACTTC.

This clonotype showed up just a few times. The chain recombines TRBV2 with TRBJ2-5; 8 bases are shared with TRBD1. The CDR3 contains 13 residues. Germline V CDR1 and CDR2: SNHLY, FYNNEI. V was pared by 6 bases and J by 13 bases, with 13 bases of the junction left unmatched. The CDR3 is CASRTDRAQSRYF. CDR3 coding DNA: TGTGCCAGCAGGACGGACAGGGCCCAAAGCCGGTACTTC.

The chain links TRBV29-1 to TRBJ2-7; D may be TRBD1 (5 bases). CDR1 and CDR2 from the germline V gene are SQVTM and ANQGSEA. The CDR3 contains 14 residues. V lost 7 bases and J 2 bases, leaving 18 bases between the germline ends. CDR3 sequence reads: CSAIPRATPYEQYF. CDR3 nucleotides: TGCAGCGCAATCCCCAGGGCAACTCCCTACGAGCAGTACTTC.

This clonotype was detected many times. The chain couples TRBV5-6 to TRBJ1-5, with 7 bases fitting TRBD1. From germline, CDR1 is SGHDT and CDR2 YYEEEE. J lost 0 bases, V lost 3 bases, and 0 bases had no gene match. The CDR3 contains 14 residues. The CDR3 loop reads CASSYRGSNQPQHF. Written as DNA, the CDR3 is TGTGCCAGCAGCTACAGGGGTAGCAATCAGCCCCAGCATTTT.

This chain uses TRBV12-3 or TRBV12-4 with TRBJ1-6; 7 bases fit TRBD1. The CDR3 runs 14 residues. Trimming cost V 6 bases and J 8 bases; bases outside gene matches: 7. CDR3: CASRDRTGDSPLHF. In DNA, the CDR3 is TGTGCCAGCAGGGACCGTACAGGGGATTCACCCCTCCACTTT.

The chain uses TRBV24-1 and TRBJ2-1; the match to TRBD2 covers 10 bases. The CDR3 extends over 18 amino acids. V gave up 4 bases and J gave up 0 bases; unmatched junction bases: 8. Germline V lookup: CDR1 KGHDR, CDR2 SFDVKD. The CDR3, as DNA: TGTGCCACCAGTGAGGCGCCGGGACTAGCGCGCTCCTACAATGAGCAGTTCTTC. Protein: CATSEAPGLARSYNEQFF.

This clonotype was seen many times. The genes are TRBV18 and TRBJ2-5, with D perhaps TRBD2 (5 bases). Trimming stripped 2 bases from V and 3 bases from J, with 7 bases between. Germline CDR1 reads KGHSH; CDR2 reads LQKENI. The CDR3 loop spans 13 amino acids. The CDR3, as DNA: TGTGCCAGCTCACCATACGGGGAAGAGACCCAGTACTTC. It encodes CASSPYGEETQYF.

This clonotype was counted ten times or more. CDR3 loop: CASSLGPGQGAYEQYF. In nucleotides, the CDR3 is TGTGCCAGCAGCTTAGGGCCGGGACAGGGGGCCTACGAGCAGTACTTC. The chain links TRBV7-2 to TRBJ2-7; 11 positions match TRBD1. The germline V gene encodes CDR1 SGHTA and CDR2 FQGNSA. This CDR3 region has 16 residues. Unmatched junction bases numbered 4, after V lost 1 base and J lost 2 bases.

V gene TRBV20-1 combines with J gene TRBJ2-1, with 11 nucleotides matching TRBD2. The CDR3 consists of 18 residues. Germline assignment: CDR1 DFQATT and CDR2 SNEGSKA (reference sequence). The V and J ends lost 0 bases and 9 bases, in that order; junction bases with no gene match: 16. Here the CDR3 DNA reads TGCAGTGCTAGAGATCCGGGACTAGCGGCCCCACCGGTCTTTGAGCAGTTCTTC. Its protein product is CSARDPGLAAPPVFEQFF.

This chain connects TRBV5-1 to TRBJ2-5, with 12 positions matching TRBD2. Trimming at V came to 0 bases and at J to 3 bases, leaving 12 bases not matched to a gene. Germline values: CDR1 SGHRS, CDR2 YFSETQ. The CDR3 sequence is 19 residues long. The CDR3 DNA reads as TGCGCCAGCAGCTTGGGACTAGCGGGAGTCAAGTTGGCGAAAGAGACCCAGTACTTC. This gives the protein CASSLGLAGVKLAKETQYF.

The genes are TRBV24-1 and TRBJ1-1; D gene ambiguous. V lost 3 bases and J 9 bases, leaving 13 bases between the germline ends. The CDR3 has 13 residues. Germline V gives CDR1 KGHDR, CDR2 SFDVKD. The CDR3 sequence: CATSDTLSSKAFF. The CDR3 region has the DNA TGTGCCACCAGTGATACCTTGAGCAGTAAAGCTTTCTTT.

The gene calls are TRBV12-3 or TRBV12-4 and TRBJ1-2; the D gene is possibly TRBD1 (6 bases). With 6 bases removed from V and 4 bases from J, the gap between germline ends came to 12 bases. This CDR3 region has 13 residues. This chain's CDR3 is CASRDEQGYGYTF. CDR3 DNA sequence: TGTGCCAGCAGAGATGAACAGGGCTATGGCTACACCTTC.

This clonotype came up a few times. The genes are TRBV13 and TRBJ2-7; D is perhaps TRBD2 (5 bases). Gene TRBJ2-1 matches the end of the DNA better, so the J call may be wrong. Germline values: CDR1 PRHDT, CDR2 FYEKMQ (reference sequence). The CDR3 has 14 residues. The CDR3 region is CASRRAGHAYEQFF. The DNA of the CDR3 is TGTGCCAGCCGCCGGGCGGGCCATGCCTACGAGCAGTTCTTC.

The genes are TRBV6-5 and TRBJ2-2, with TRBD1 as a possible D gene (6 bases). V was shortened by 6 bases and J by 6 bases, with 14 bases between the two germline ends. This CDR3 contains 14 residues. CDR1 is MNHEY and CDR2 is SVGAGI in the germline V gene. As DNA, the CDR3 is TGTGCCAGCAGCCCCCGACAGGACTCCGGGGAGCTGTTTTTT. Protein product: CASSPRQDSGELFF.

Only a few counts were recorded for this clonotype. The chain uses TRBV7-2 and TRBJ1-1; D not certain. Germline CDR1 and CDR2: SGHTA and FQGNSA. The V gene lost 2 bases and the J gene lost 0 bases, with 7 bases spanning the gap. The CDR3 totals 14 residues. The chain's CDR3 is CASSLYKMNTEAFF. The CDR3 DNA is TGTGCCAGCAGCTTATACAAGATGAACACTGAAGCTTTCTTT. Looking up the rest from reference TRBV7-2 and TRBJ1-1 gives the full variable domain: GAGVSQSPSNKVTEKGKDVELRCDPISGHTALYWYRQSLGQGLEFLIYFQGNSAPDKSGLPSDRFSAERTGGSVSTLTIQRTQQEDSAVYLCASSLYKMNTEAFFGQGTRLTVV.

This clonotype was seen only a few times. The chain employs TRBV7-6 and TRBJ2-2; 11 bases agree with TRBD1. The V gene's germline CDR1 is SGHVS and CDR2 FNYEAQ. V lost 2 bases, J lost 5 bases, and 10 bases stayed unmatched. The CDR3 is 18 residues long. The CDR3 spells CASSLISLGTGGTGELFF. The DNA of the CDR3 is TGTGCCAGCAGCTTAATCTCTCTGGGGACAGGGGGGACCGGGGAGCTGTTTTTT.

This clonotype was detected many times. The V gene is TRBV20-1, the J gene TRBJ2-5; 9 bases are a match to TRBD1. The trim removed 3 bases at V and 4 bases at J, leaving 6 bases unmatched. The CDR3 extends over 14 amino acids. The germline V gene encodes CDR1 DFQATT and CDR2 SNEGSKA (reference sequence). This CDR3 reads CSASTTGGGETQYF. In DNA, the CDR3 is TGCAGTGCTAGCACGACAGGGGGAGGAGAGACCCAGTACTTC.

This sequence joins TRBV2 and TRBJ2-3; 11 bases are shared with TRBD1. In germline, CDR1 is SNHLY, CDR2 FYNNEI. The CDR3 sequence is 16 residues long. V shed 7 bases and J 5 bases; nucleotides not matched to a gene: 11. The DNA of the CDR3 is TGTGCCAGCAATCACTGGGACAGGGGGGACTTAGATACGCAGTATTTT. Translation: CASNHWDRGDLDTQYF.

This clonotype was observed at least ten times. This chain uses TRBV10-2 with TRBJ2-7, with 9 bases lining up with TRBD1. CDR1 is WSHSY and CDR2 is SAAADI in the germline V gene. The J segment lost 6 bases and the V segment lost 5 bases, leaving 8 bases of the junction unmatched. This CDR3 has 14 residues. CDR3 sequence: CASSPGQGLGEQYF. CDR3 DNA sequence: TGCGCCAGCAGTCCGGGACAGGGTCTTGGCGAGCAGTACTTC.

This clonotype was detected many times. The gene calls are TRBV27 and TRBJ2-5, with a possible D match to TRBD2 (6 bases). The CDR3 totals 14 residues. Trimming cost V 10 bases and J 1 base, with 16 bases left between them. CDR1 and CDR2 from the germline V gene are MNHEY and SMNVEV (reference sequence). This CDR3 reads CATSEGLFQETQYF. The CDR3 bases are TGTGCCACTTCGGAGGGGCTGTTCCAAGAGACCCAGTACTTC.

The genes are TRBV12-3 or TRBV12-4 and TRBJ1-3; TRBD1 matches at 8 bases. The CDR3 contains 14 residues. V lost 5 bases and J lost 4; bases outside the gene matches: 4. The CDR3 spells CASSPGGLGNTIYF. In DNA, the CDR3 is TGTGCCAGCAGTCCAGGGGGCCTCGGAAACACCATATATTTT.

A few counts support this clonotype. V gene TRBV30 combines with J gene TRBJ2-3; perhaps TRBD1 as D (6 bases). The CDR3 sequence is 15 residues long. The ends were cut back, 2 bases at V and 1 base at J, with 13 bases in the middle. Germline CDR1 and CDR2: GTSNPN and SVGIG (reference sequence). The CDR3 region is CAWSIWGHGTDTQYF. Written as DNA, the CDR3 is TGTGCCTGGAGTATCTGGGGGCATGGCACAGATACGCAGTATTTT.

The CDR3 region has the DNA TGTGCCACCAGTGATGCAAGATCCAGGGACCTCGGCACAGATACGCAGTATTTT. It translates to CATSDARSRDLGTDTQYF. J is TRBJ2-3 and V is TRBV24-1; D might be TRBD1 or TRBD2, each matching 5 bases. V shed 3 bases and J shed 1 base, with 19 bases lying between them. The germline V gene has CDR1 KGHDR and CDR2 SFDVKD. The CDR3 totals 18 residues.

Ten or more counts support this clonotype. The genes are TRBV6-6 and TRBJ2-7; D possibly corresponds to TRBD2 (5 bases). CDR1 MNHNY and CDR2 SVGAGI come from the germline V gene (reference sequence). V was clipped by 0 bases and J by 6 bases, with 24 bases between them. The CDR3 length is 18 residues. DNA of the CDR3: TGTGCCAGCAGTTACTCGATTGTCGTCGGGGTAACTGGTGGCGAGCAGTACTTC. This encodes CASSYSIVVGVTGGEQYF.